This TCR beta chain was observed in a study of Ad26.COV2.S vaccination and SARS-CoV-2 variants. Overall study context: It was the COV1001 Ad26.COV2.S trial arm that included the donor.

Documented treatment: approximately 18 received Ad26.COV2.S at low or high dose, single or two shots; about 5 received placebo; per-sample allocation not given. The investigators took samples on day 63 after the first vaccine or placebo injection. The vaccine delivered Wuhan-strain SARS-CoV-2 spike through an Ad26 vector. Whole-study results and caveats: CD8+ and CD4+ T cells specific for spike reportedly responded with substantial breadth after vaccination.

CDR3 length: 16 amino acids. Germline V lookup: CDR1 SGHRS, CDR2 YFSETQ. V was clipped by 4 bases and J by 5 bases; unmatched bases: 11. For this clone: Its antigen remains unidentified.

Assay: immunoSEQ multiplex PCR; the TCRdb copy retains only in-frame clones and omits some. This table holds about 420,000 clones, approximately 87% found once. The rearrangement uses TRBV5-1 and TRBJ2-2, with 7 bases matching TRBD2. Material: peripheral blood, obtained in a trial of Ad26.COV2.S vaccine versus placebo. This receptor was taken from a person aged 18-65 years who received the Ad26.COV2.S COVID-19 vaccine or a placebo. The CDR3 here is CASSKEPGLQTGELFF. As DNA, the CDR3 is TGCGCCAGCAGCAAGGAGCCGGGACTACAGACCGGGGAGCTGTTTTTT. The entire variable domain, with the rest obtained from reference TRBV5-1 and TRBJ2-2, is as follows: KAGVTQTPRYLIKTRGQQVTLSCSPISGHRSVSWYQQTPGQGLQFLFEYFSETQRNKGNFPGRFSGRQFSNSRSEMNVSTLELGDSALYLCASSKEPGLQTGELFFGEGSRLTVL.